This T cell receptor (beta chain) is from a study of Graves' ophthalmopathy and Graves' hyperthyroidism. Study-level results: Most thyroid-expanded clonotypes exceeding 0.001 frequency were also found in blood.

Amplification from RNA transcripts yielded the TCR beta CDR3 regions. HTBI-primed first-round RT-PCR preceded second-round multiplex PCR. TCRdb processed the multiplex PCR reads anew with MiXCR; each CDR3 protein has one entry. The sample records 200,000 to 250,000 distinct CDR3 sequences, around a fifth being singletons. Other autoimmune diseases, uncontrolled infections, pregnancy or lactation ruled patients out of participation. The authors diagnosed from clinical symptoms, serum thyroxine, TRAb, thyroid ultrasound and orbital computed tomography. The authors isolated PBMCs from 8.5 to 10 ml of fresh peripheral blood. This CDR3 spans 15 amino acids. The V gene's germline CDR1 is SEHNR and CDR2 FQNEAQ (reference sequence). V lost 1 base and J 4 bases, leaving 13 bases between the germline ends. In the case of this clonotype: Its antigen is as yet unknown.

The sequenced material came from peripheral blood. The chain links TRBV7-9 to TRBJ1-1, with D possibly being TRBD1 (5 bases). This sequence originates from a woman aged 50 to 60 with Graves' ophthalmopathy. The CDR3, as DNA: TGTGCCAGCAGCTTAGTGGGAGGGGCTGCCACTGAAGCTTTCTTT. Amino acids: CASSLVGGAATEAFF.